This T cell receptor beta chain was captured in a study of regulatory and conventional T cells in RAG deficiency. Whole-study results and caveats: Sorted Omenn CD25-high CD127-low cells may not be bona fide Tregs. Compared with controls, unique Treg TCR beta sequences dropped about 100-fold in Omenn syndrome and CID/AS. Omenn patients showed >90% Treg-Tconv overlap and shorter CDR3 lengths.

On this clone itself: Its antigen is not known.

The repertoire was sequenced with immunoSEQ multiplex PCR; TCRdb's copy has only in-frame clones and lacks some. The data hold roughly 20,000 clones, with about 91% observed a single time. Regulatory T cells were sorted from blood as CD4+ CD25-high CD127-low cells. This sample also appeared in a second study, on regulatory T cells. From that report: Amplification used 52 TRBV primers and 13 TRBJ primers. In patients, unique TRB V-J pairs were restricted and V/J usage skewed, especially in Tregs.

The specimen was Tregs sorted from blood. This TCR was sampled from a human donor in good health.

Here the CDR3 DNA reads TGTGCCAGCAGTTTCGGACAGGCGGGCGGGGAGCTGTTTTTT. Protein product: CASSFGQAGGELFF. V and J are TRBV7-3 and TRBJ2-2; 7 nucleotides match TRBD1. Germline lookup yields CDR1 SGHTA and CDR2 FQGTGA. V was pared by 6 bases and J by 7 bases, with 8 bases of the junction left unmatched. This CDR3 comprises 14 residues.